This TCR beta chain was sequenced for a study of blood T cells in healthy people across ages. Study-wide results and limits: Whereas aged donors had fewer naive CD4+ cells, long-lived donors had more of them and higher diversity. Donor CMV infection status was unknown, possibly confounding age-related changes in expanded clonotypes.

This clonotype turned up a few times. Its target is unknown. It was with a sample-barcoded 5' primer and a J-beta primer mix that a second PCR of about 6 to 11 cycles was run. Every single cDNA molecule received a tag from a template-switch adaptor with 12 random nucleotides. TCRdb fed the 5' RACE reads into MiXCR, producing one record per CDR3 protein. This table has fewer than 800,000 distinct CDR3 sequences, roughly 21% appearing once. V gave up 6 bases and J gave up 0 bases, with 15 bases separating them. CDR1 SEHNR and CDR2 FQNEAQ come from the germline V gene (reference sequence). This CDR3 spans 16 amino acids.

The sample taken for sequencing was blood. The J gene is TRBJ2-1, the V gene TRBV7-9; tentative D call: TRBD2 (6 bases). The source is a man in his 70s in good health. CDR3 sequence (DNA): TGTGCCAGCAGTTCGGAGGGCGACCCCTCCTACAATGAGCAGTTCTTC. Protein product: CASSSEGDPSYNEQFF.